This paragraph reports one T cell receptor (beta chain). What it binds is unknown. The data belong to a study of prognosis after radiotherapy for stage I lung cancer. Across the whole study: Concurrent therapy with stereotactic body radiotherapy was received by no patient. Distant metastases arose in a few patients, median around 7 months post-radiotherapy; fewer than 17 had no significant progression.

Study-level points and caveats: Counted unique TCR clones declined after stereotactic body radiation therapy (median roughly 10,000 versus 7,000).

Genomic DNA yielded TCR beta CDR3, amplified by two-round multiplex PCR. With primers specific to each TRBV and TRBJ gene, the first-round PCR was performed. TCRdb redid the calling of the multiplex PCR reads with MiXCR, one entry per CDR3 protein. The repertoire includes fewer than 35,000 distinct CDR3 sequences, more than 25% of them detected once, and around an eighth sits in the top ten. This specimen consisted of PBMCs, obtained before or after stereotactic body radiation therapy (not recorded which). The TCR sequence derives from a donor of 50 years or more with non-small cell lung cancer.

CDR3: CSTTMGWYYGYTF. CDR3 coding DNA: TGCAGTACTACGATGGGGTGGTACTATGGCTACACCTTC. The chain recombines TRBV20-1 with TRBJ1-2, with unresolved D. V was pared by 8 bases and J by 3 bases, with 16 bases between. CDR3 length equals 13 residues. From germline, CDR1 is DFQATT and CDR2 SNEGSKA (reference sequence).